A selection of T cell receptor beta chains follows, all from one sample in a study of blood T cell repertoires in COVID-19. The assay was immunoSEQ multiplex PCR, and TCRdb's table has in-frame clones only and misses some. Among fewer than 150,000 clones listed, 81% were seen once. Sequencing input: peripheral blood. The source is a man in his fifties with acute or convalescent COVID-19. CDR3s include the opening cysteine and the closing phenylalanine or tryptophan. A D gene is named only where the DNA matches it firmly. Where a row states a size, it is once, few, many or the class of an expanded clone; other rows omit it.

TRBJ1-1 TRBV5-1 TRBD1 few TGCGCCAGCAGCCCGGGACAGGGGGTTGGAACTTTCTTT CASSPGQGVGTFF
TRBJ2-7 TRBV5-4 . . TGTGCCAGCAGCTACACCTTGGACAGATCAGACGAGCAGTACTTC CASSYTLDRSDEQYF
TRBJ1-2 TRBV29-1 . . TGCAGCGTCAACGTACAGGGTACTAACTATGGCTACACCTTC CSVNVQGTNYGYTF
TRBJ1-5 TRBV10-2 TRBD1 . TGCGCCAGCACTACAGGGGGGAGCAATCAGCCCCAGCATTTT CASTTGGSNQPQHF
TRBJ2-3 TRBV5-1 TRBD2 few TGCGCCAGCAGCGCCCAAACTAGCGGGGGAACAGATACGCAGTATTTT CASSAQTSGGTDTQYF
TRBJ2-7 TRBV9 TRBD1 few TGTGCCAGCAGCGTATGGACAGGGACCTACGAGCAGTACTTC CASSVWTGTYEQYF
TRBJ1-4 TRBV5-1 TRBD1 . TGCGCCAGCAGCTTCACGGGACAGGGGAGGTCCCCATATGAAAAACTGTTTTTT CASSFTGQGRSPYEKLFF
TRBJ2-2 TRBV24-1 TRBD1 . TGTGCCACCAGCTCCGGACAGGGGTCTCCCGGGGAGCTGTTTTTT CATSSGQGSPGELFF
TRBJ2-2 TRBV5-1 TRBD1 once TGCGCCAGCAGCCCTCCGGGACAGGGACTCACCGGGGAGCTGTTTTTT CASSPPGQGLTGELFF
TRBJ1-1 TRBV28 TRBD1 . TGTGCCAGCAGTCCAAGGACAGGGCAGAACACTGAAGCTTTCTTT CASSPRTGQNTEAFF
TRBJ1-3 TRBV7-9 TRBD1 once TGTGCCAGCAGCGTCGTCCCCGGGACAGGGTACGGAAACACCATATATTTT CASSVVPGTGYGNTIYF
TRBJ2-1 TRBV12-3/TRBV12-4 TRBD1 . TGTGCCAGCAGAGGGACAGTCTACAATGAGCAGTTCTTC CASRGTVYNEQFF
TRBJ2-7 TRBV6-1 . . TGTGCCAGCAGTGAAGCGTACATTCCCAGCTCCTACGAGCAGTACTTC CASSEAYIPSSYEQYF
TRBJ2-3 TRBV28 . . TGTGCCAGCACCTCCGGGAGCACAGATACGCAGTATTTT CASTSGSTDTQYF
TRBJ1-1 TRBV3-1/TRBV3-2 TRBD1 once TGTGCCAGCAGCCACCTACAGGGGGGCACTGAAGCTTTCTTT CASSHLQGGTEAFF
TRBJ2-3 TRBV18 . . TGTGCCAGCTCCTCAGGGGCGGGCACAGATACGCAGTATTTT CASSSGAGTDTQYF
TRBJ2-7 TRBV11-2 TRBD1 . TGTGCCAGCAGAGGACAGGACCCCTACGAGCAGTACTTC CASRGQDPYEQYF
TRBJ1-2 TRBV7-7 . . TGTGCCAGCAGCGCAGGGGCAGGACTGAGGTTCGGCTACACCTTC CASSAGAGLRFGYTF
TRBJ1-2 TRBV2 TRBD1 . TGTGCCAGCAGCACCCCGGGACAGGTGGGTAGCTATGGCTACACCTTC CASSTPGQVGSYGYTF
TRBJ2-2 TRBV2 TRBD1 . TGTGCCAGCAGTGAATCGTGGACAGGGAGCAGGGAGCTGTTTTTT CASSESWTGSRELFF
TRBJ1-1 TRBV6-5 . . TGTGCCAGCACAAACAGGGAGAGGGACACTGAAGCTTTCTTT CASTNRERDTEAFF
TRBJ2-2 TRBV9 . . TGTGCCAGCAGCGTATCAGAAGAGAGGACGAACACCGGGGAGCTGTTTTTT CASSVSEERTNTGELFF
TRBJ1-6 TRBV3-1/TRBV3-2 . . TGTGCCAGCAGCCGATCGGGACAAGCCCTCTCTAATTCACCCCTCCACTTT CASSRSGQALSNSPLHF
TRBJ1-1 TRBV7-9 . few TGTGCCAGCAGCTTAGGTCCCGGAGACACTGAAGCTTTCTTT CASSLGPGDTEAFF
TRBJ1-2 TRBV6-5 TRBD1 . TGTGCCAGCAACCCAGAACAGGGGAACTATGGCTACACCTTC CASNPEQGNYGYTF
TRBJ1-2 TRBV5-4 . . TGTGCCAGCAGCTCTGTGACTGACTATGGCTACACCTTC CASSSVTDYGYTF
TRBJ1-2 TRBV2 . once TGTGCCAGCAGTCTCCGGGATCCGCCGTCAGAGGGCTACACCTTC CASSLRDPPSEGYTF
TRBJ2-7 TRBV9 . . TGTGCCAGCAGCCTCACCGGGACAATGGTCTACGAGCAGTACTTC CASSLTGTMVYEQYF
TRBJ1-6 TRBV20-1 TRBD1 . TGCAGTGCTAGTGGGACAGGGGGTTATAATTCACCCCTCCACTTT CSASGTGGYNSPLHF
TRBJ2-7 TRBV9 TRBD2 . TGTGCCAGCAGCGTAGGACTAGCGGGGGGGGAGTTCTCCTACGAGCAGTACTTC CASSVGLAGGEFSYEQYF
TRBJ2-3 TRBV5-6 TRBD2 . TGTGCCAGCAGCGATAGCGGGGGCCTTAGCACAGATACGCAGTATTTT CASSDSGGLSTDTQYF
TRBJ2-3 TRBV5-4 . . TGTGCCAGCAGCTGGGCAAAAAGTGCTAGCACAGATACGCAGTATTTT CASSWAKSASTDTQYF
TRBJ2-2 TRBV5-4 . . TGTGCCAGCAGCTTGGCCGGTGTTCTCACCGGGGAGCTGTTTTTT CASSLAGVLTGELFF
TRBJ1-2 TRBV5-1 . . TGCGCCAGCAGCCCCGCTACTAACTATGGCTACACCTTC CASSPATNYGYTF
TRBJ2-1 TRBV9 TRBD1 . TGTGCCAGCAGCATCCCCGAGGGGGACAGGGGGACTAGTGAGCAGTTCTTC CASSIPEGDRGTSEQFF
TRBJ2-1 TRBV9 TRBD2 . TGTGCCAGCAGCGTTGAGCGGGGGGCACGGGAGCAGTTCTTC CASSVERGAREQFF
TRBJ2-3 TRBV10-3 TRBD2 . TGTGCCATCAGTGGAGGAGCGGGGGGGATTAGCACAGATACGCAGTATTTT CAISGGAGGISTDTQYF
TRBJ2-1 TRBV27 . . TGTGCCAGCAGTTTTGAGACTTCATACAATGAGCAGTTCTTC CASSFETSYNEQFF
TRBJ2-2 TRBV27 TRBD1 few TGTGCCAGCAGTGCTAGACAGGGGGGCGGGGAGCTGTTTTTT CASSARQGGGELFF
TRBJ2-4 TRBV2 . . TGTGCCAGCAGGCGGGACTCTGCCAAAAACATTCAGTACTTC CASRRDSAKNIQYF
TRBJ1-6 TRBV6-2/TRBV6-3 . . TGTGCCAGCAGCTCAGGGGATACTTATAATTCACCCCTCCACTTT CASSSGDTYNSPLHF
TRBJ1-2 TRBV12-5 . . TGTGCTAGTGGTACCGGAGCAAACTATGGCTACACCTTC CASGTGANYGYTF
TRBJ1-1 TRBV7-9 . . TGTGCCAGCAGGGTCGACAGGATGAACACTGAAGCTTTCTTT CASRVDRMNTEAFF
TRBJ1-5 TRBV19 . . TGTGCCAGTAGTATAGGGGGCGGTCAGTCCCAGCATTTT CASSIGGGQSQHF
TRBJ1-3 TRBV5-6 . . TGTGCCAGCAGCTTGGAGGCTTTCGGGGGAAATCGTCTGGAAAACACCATATATTTT CASSLEAFGGNRLENTIYF
TRBJ1-2 TRBV9 . . TGTGCCAGCAGCTTCGCCCCCGGGGGTGGGGGTATCAGTGGCTACACCTTC CASSFAPGGGGISGYTF
TRBJ1-3 TRBV19 . . TGTGCCAGTAGTATCGACTTCGGCTCTGGAAACACCATATATTTT CASSIDFGSGNTIYF
TRBJ2-2 TRBV5-1 . . TGCGCCAGCAGCTTGTTTGCGGGGCCGAACACCGGGGAGCTGTTTTTT CASSLFAGPNTGELFF
TRBJ1-6 TRBV10-2 TRBD1 . TGCGCCAGCAGTCAACAGGGGGGGTCACCCCTCCACTTT CASSQQGGSPLHF
TRBJ1-1 TRBV29-1 . . TGCAGCGTGAACAGGGTCACTGAAGCTTTCTTT CSVNRVTEAFF
TRBJ2-3 TRBV4-2 TRBD2 . TGTGCCAGCAGCCAAGAATTCTTCCTAGCGGGGGGTGGAGATACGCAGTATTTT CASSQEFFLAGGGDTQYF
TRBJ2-1 TRBV27 TRBD2 . TGTGCCAGCAGTTTATCGGAGGGACTAGTCGGGGACAATGAGCAGTTCTTC CASSLSEGLVGDNEQFF
TRBJ2-1 TRBV19 . . TGTGCCAGTAGCCCCCGCCGAGGCCATGAGCAGTTCTTC CASSPRRGHEQFF
TRBJ1-2 TRBV29-1 . . TGCAGCGTTTCCCCAGGACAGAGATATGGCTACACCTTC CSVSPGQRYGYTF
TRBJ2-2 TRBV2 TRBD2 . TGTGCCAGCACCCCAGCGGGGGGGCGCGGGGAGCTGTTTTTT CASTPAGGRGELFF
TRBJ1-3 TRBV6-5 TRBD1 . TGTGCCAGCAGCGTGGACAGGGCTGGAAACACCATATATTTT CASSVDRAGNTIYF
TRBJ1-1 TRBV28 . few TGTGCCAGCATGTCTGAGGTGGGTGAAGCTTTCTTT CASMSEVGEAFF
TRBJ2-3 TRBV3-1/TRBV3-2 . . TGTGCCAGCAGCCAAGATTATAGACAGGGACTGCCGAATACGCAGTATTTT CASSQDYRQGLPNTQYF